These 3 T cell receptor beta chains share one sample of origin, sequenced in a study of T cell changes during pregnancy in multiple sclerosis. This table comes from immunoSEQ multiplex PCR, and its TCRdb copy is limited to in-frame clones, with some not included. The data contain roughly 60,000 clones, roughly 90% of them singletons. The sample here was peripheral blood, taken in the second trimester of pregnancy. The origin of the receptors is a female donor with multiple sclerosis, enrolled in a pregnancy study.

The chain has TRBV30 and TRBJ2-7; D possibly corresponds to TRBD2 (5 bases). Germline assignment: CDR1 GTSNPN and CDR2 SVGIG (reference sequence). Trimming removed 5 bases from V and 0 bases from J, with 11 bases in between. The CDR3 is 13 residues long. CDR3 bases: TGTGCCTGGGGAGGCAGGCCCTCCTACGAGCAGTACTTC. It codes for CAWGGRPSYEQYF.

Note on this clone: Other DNA sequences of this sample code for an identical CDR3. This sequence joins TRBV2 and TRBJ2-2; D is undetermined. Trimming left V 3 bases short and J 1 base short, with 6 bases between. Germline CDR1 SNHLY, CDR2 FYNNEI. CDR3 length: 14 residues. The CDR3 is CASSERKNTGELFF. The CDR3 DNA reads TGTGCCAGCAGTGAGAGAAAGAACACCGGGGAGCTGTTTTTT.

The rearrangement uses TRBV7-2 and TRBJ2-7; a possible D gene is TRBD1 (6 bases). CDR3 length: 13 residues. Trimming pared 3 bases from V and 3 bases from J, leaving 9 bases between. Germline V lookup: CDR1 SGHTA, CDR2 FQGNSA. The CDR3 coding sequence is TGTGCCAGCAGCTTCGGGACAAACTACGAGCAGTACTTC. Translated: CASSFGTNYEQYF. Looking up the rest from reference TRBV7-2 and TRBJ2-7 gives the full variable domain: GAGVSQSPSNKVTEKGKDVELRCDPISGHTALYWYRQSLGQGLEFLIYFQGNSAPDKSGLPSDRFSAERTGGSVSTLTIQRTQQEDSAVYLCASSFGTNYEQYFGPGTRLTVT.